A selection of T cell receptor beta chains follows, all from one sample in a study of beta chain features in type 1 diabetes. Profiled with immunoSEQ multiplex PCR; TCRdb holds only in-frame clones, not every one. The sample holds approximately 360,000 clones, roughly 12% seen once. Sequenced input: naive CD4+ T cells from blood. Receptor source: a woman aged 18-29 years with type 1 diabetes. The CDR3 runs from the conserved cysteine through the conserved F or W. A D gene is named only where the DNA matches it firmly. Some rows have no size entry. The others give once, few or many, or a class for an expanded clone.

TGTGCCACCAGCAGAGAAGAGGGAGGGAACTATGGCTACACCTTC | CATSREEGGNYGYTF | NA | TRBJ1-2 | few | TRBV15
TGTGCCACCAGCAGAGACGTTAGGACTAGCGGGGTTTTCTTC | CATSRDVRTSGVFF | TRBD2 | TRBJ2-1 | few | TRBV15
TGTGCCAGCAGCGGGACAGCGGATGGCTACACCTTC | CASSGTADGYTF | TRBD1 | TRBJ1-2 | few | TRBV7-3
TGTGCCAGCAGCTTATGGGAGAGGTCCCTCGAGCAGTACTTC | CASSLWERSLEQYF | NA | TRBJ2-7 | NA | TRBV7-2
TGCAGCGTTGTTCTTTCCCGAGACACTGAAGCTTTCTTT | CSVVLSRDTEAFF | NA | TRBJ1-1 | NA | TRBV29-1
TGCAGCGCCAAAACGGGGGGCACTGAAGCTTTCTTT | CSAKTGGTEAFF | NA | TRBJ1-1 | few | TRBV29-1
TGTGCCAGCGTATCAAACGGACAGATATTCTATAATTCACCCCTCCACTTT | CASVSNGQIFYNSPLHF | NA | TRBJ1-6 | NA | TRBV5-6
TGTGCCAGCACCCCACGGACAGGTTATGGCTACACCTTC | CASTPRTGYGYTF | TRBD1 | TRBJ1-2 | few | TRBV6-5
TGTGCCAGCAGTTTACCGGGACAGGGGAATGAAAAACTGTTTTTT | CASSLPGQGNEKLFF | TRBD1 | TRBJ1-4 | NA | TRBV28
TGTGCCAGCAGCAAAGTCGACAGCGACAGGGCTCCCGACGAGCAGTACTTC | CASSKVDSDRAPDEQYF | NA | TRBJ2-7 | NA | TRBV21-1
TGTGCCTGGAGTGTAATGGGGGCCTCCTACGAGCAGTACTTC | CAWSVMGASYEQYF | NA | TRBJ2-7 | few | TRBV30
TGTGCCAGCAGTCCTAACAGGGAAGGTGAAGCTTTCTTT | CASSPNREGEAFF | NA | TRBJ1-1 | NA | TRBV7-9